Shown below are 32 T cell receptor beta chains from a single sample sequenced in a study of Ad26.COV2.S vaccination and SARS-CoV-2 variants. Libraries were prepared by immunoSEQ multiplex PCR; TCRdb keeps only in-frame clonotypes and omits some of them. The profile shows hundreds of thousands of clones, about 89% of them singletons. The treatment: 15 to 20 received Ad26.COV2.S at low or high dose, single or two shots; a few received placebo; per-sample allocation not given. Collection of the samples took place on day 63 after the first injection of vaccine or placebo. The source was peripheral blood, collected in a trial of Ad26.COV2.S vaccine versus placebo. These receptors originate from a person between 18 and 65 years old who received the Ad26.COV2.S COVID-19 vaccine or a placebo.

The rearrangement joins TRBV6-4 to TRBJ2-1; 8 bases are a match to TRBD2. This CDR3 contains 14 residues. Germline CDR1 and CDR2: MRHNA and SNTAGT. The V and J ends lost 4 bases and 6 bases, in that order; junction bases with no gene match: 5. The CDR3 loop is CASSAGGPINEQFF. Here the CDR3 DNA reads TGTGCCAGCAGTGCGGGGGGGCCTATCAATGAGCAGTTCTTC.

The rearrangement joins TRBV2 to TRBJ2-3; TRBD2 matches at 8 bases. CDR1 and CDR2 from the germline V gene are SNHLY and FYNNEI. The CDR3 has 15 amino acids. V shed 3 bases, J shed 1 base, and the junction held 3 bases outside the gene matches. DNA for the CDR3: TGTGCCAGCAGTGATACGGGGGGGGGCACAGATACGCAGTATTTT. It yields the protein CASSDTGGGTDTQYF. The full variable domain, completed using reference TRBV2 and TRBJ2-3, is EPEVTQTPSHQVTQMGQEVILRCVPISNHLYFYWYRQILGQKVEFLVSFYNNEISEKSEIFDDQFSVERPDGSNFTLKIRSTKLEDSAMYFCASSDTGGGTDTQYFGPGTRLTVL.

On this clone: Other DNA sequences within the sample encode an identical CDR3. V usage is TRBV5-1 and J usage is TRBJ1-1; D is uncertain. Germline CDR1 reads SGHRS; CDR2 reads YFSETQ. Deletions cut 2 bases from V and 3 bases from J, with 5 bases between. The CDR3 runs to 12 residues. CDR3: CASSLGDTEAFF. CDR3 coding DNA: TGCGCCAGCAGCTTAGGAGACACTGAAGCTTTCTTT.

This clone was counted a single time. The chain couples TRBV30 to TRBJ1-4; possible D gene TRBD1, 6 bases. Germline CDR1 and CDR2: GTSNPN and SVGIG (reference sequence). This CDR3 is built from 13 residues. The germline V and J ends were trimmed by 4 bases and 4 bases, with 10 bases remaining between them. As DNA, the CDR3 is TGTGCCTGGACCGGGGGCTATAATGAAAAACTGTTTTTT. Its translation: CAWTGGYNEKLFF. Supplemented by reference TRBV30 and TRBJ1-4, the full variable domain reads SQTIHQWPATLVQPVGSPLSLECTVEGTSNPNLYWYRQAAGRGLQLLFYSVGIGQISSEVPQNLSASRPQDRQFILSSKKLLLSDSGFYLCAWTGGYNEKLFFGSGTQLSVL.

The rearrangement joins TRBV10-3 to TRBJ2-1, with 10 bases identical to TRBD2. Trimming at V came to 6 bases and at J to 4 bases, leaving 6 bases not matched to a gene. The CDR3 has 15 residues. Per the germline V gene, CDR1 is ENHRY and CDR2 is SYGVKD. CDR3 bases: TGTGCCATCAGGGCTAGCGGGAGTATTTACAATGAGCAGTTCTTC. Translation: CAIRASGSIYNEQFF.

V and J are TRBV6-1 and TRBJ1-6; maybe TRBD1 (5 bases). Trimming cost V 4 bases and J 4 bases, with 17 bases left between them. Germline V CDR1 and CDR2: MNHNS, SASEGT. The CDR3 is 17 amino acids. The CDR3 spells CASSGGGAGSYNSPLHF. DNA of the CDR3: TGTGCCAGCAGTGGTGGGGGAGCCGGGTCTTATAATTCACCCCTCCACTTT.

CDR3 loop: CAWRGISYEQYF. The CDR3 nucleotides are TGTGCCTGGAGAGGGATTAGCTACGAGCAGTACTTC. This chain joins TRBV30 and TRBJ2-7; the D is unclear. Between the trimmed V and J ends, which lost 3 bases and 3 bases, there was a span of 9 bases. CDR1 GTSNPN and CDR2 SVGIG come from the germline V gene (reference sequence). The CDR3 covers 12 residues. The whole variable domain, remainder taken from reference TRBV30 and TRBJ2-7, is SQTIHQWPATLVQPVGSPLSLECTVEGTSNPNLYWYRQAAGRGLQLLFYSVGIGQISSEVPQNLSASRPQDRQFILSSKKLLLSDSGFYLCAWRGISYEQYFGPGTRLTVT.

The count of this clone is one. The rearrangement links TRBV5-1 to TRBJ2-7; 10 bases fit TRBD1. V was pared by 3 bases and J by 5 bases, with 5 bases of the junction left unmatched. The CDR3 covers 14 residues. The germline V gene encodes CDR1 SGHRS and CDR2 YFSETQ. The CDR3 loop is CASSSGQGLNEQYF. In DNA, the CDR3 is TGCGCCAGCAGCTCGGGACAGGGGCTCAACGAGCAGTACTTC.

The chain has TRBV27 and TRBJ2-2; D is perhaps TRBD2 (5 bases). CDR1 is MNHEY and CDR2 is SMNVEV in the germline V gene (reference sequence). The V and J ends lost 3 bases and 5 bases respectively, with 13 bases between them. The CDR3 totals 15 residues. This CDR3 reads CASSFRLSRTGELFF. The CDR3 DNA follows: TGTGCCAGCAGTTTTAGACTATCGAGGACCGGGGAGCTGTTTTTT.

The J gene is TRBJ1-3, the V gene TRBV10-3, with D possibly TRBD1 on 6 matching bases. Germline values: CDR1 ENHRY, CDR2 SYGVKD. This CDR3 has 17 amino acids. V lost 10 bases and J 0 bases, leaving 22 bases between the germline ends. DNA of the CDR3: TGTGCCACCCTAGCCCCGGGTGGGGACAACTCTGGAAACACCATATATTTT. Its protein product is CATLAPGGDNSGNTIYF.

V is TRBV30 and J is TRBJ2-1, with D possibly matching TRBD1 (6 bases). Per germline, CDR1 GTSNPN and CDR2 SVGIG (reference sequence). V was trimmed by 4 bases and J by 9 bases, leaving 10 bases between them. CDR3 length equals 11 residues. CDR3 nucleotides: TGTGCCTGGATGAGGGGGAGTGAGCAGTTCTTC. This gives the protein CAWMRGSEQFF.

CDR3: CASSWTGGPRANGYTF. For the CDR3, the DNA is TGTGCCAGCAGCTGGACAGGGGGGCCCCGAGCTAATGGCTACACCTTC. The chain links TRBV5-6 to TRBJ1-2; the match to TRBD1 covers 10 bases. The CDR3 is 16 amino acids. In germline, CDR1 is SGHDT, CDR2 YYEEEE. The V gene end was trimmed by 3 bases and the J gene end by 6 bases; junction bases not matched to a gene: 11.

The chain has TRBV19 and TRBJ2-7, with 7 bases aligning to TRBD1. Trimming took 9 bases from V and 4 from J; bases not matched to a gene: 9. This CDR3 is built from 13 residues. In germline, CDR1 is LNHDA, CDR2 SQIVND (reference sequence). CDR3 amino acids: CASGTELGYEQYF. The DNA of the CDR3 is TGTGCCAGCGGGACAGAGTTAGGGTACGAGCAGTACTTC.

This clone has a handful of counts. The V and J genes are TRBV19 and TRBJ2-3, with D unresolved. Germline V gene data show CDR1 as LNHDA and CDR2 as SQIVND (reference sequence). The V gene lost 4 bases and the J gene lost 2 bases, with 7 bases spanning the gap. The CDR3 has 13 residues. The CDR3 is CASSKADTDTQYF. CDR3 DNA: TGTGCCAGTAGTAAGGCTGACACAGATACGCAGTATTTT.

The genes are TRBV6-1 and TRBJ1-2; D remains unclear. CDR1 and CDR2 from the germline V gene are MNHNS and SASEGT. The CDR3 has 16 amino acids. The V gene lost 2 bases and the J gene lost 8 bases, with 21 bases spanning the gap. The CDR3 reads CASSESGLILRGGYTF. CDR3 nucleotides: TGTGCCAGCAGTGAAAGCGGACTCATCTTGCGCGGGGGCTACACCTTC.

The chain combines TRBV6-1 with TRBJ2-2; no clear D gene. Trimming cost V 2 bases and J 7 bases, with 5 bases left between them. This CDR3 has 12 amino acids. Germline CDR1 reads MNHNS; CDR2 reads SASEGT. CDR3 nucleotides: TGTGCCAGCAGTGAAATTATCGGGGAGCTGTTTTTT. The encoded protein is CASSEIIGELFF.

The rearrangement joins TRBV6-1 to TRBJ1-4; tentatively, D is TRBD1 (6 bases). The germline gives CDR1 MNHNS, CDR2 SASEGT. Trimming took off 6 bases at V and 6 bases at J, with 14 bases between the two ends. CDR3 length: 14 amino acids. The CDR3 coding sequence is TGTGCCAGCAGGGTTTACGCAGGGGATGAAAAACTGTTTTTT. The encoded protein is CASRVYAGDEKLFF.

The chain recombines TRBV19 with TRBJ1-2, with unresolved D. This CDR3 has 16 amino acids. V shed 1 base and J shed 3 bases, with 15 bases lying between them. CDR1 is LNHDA, CDR2 SQIVND, per germline (reference sequence). The CDR3 bases are TGTGCCAGTAGTATAGGGGCTTCTGGAAGACACTATGGCTACACCTTC. Translated: CASSIGASGRHYGYTF.

The CDR3 nucleotides read TGTGCCAGCAGTACGCCTGTCTACGAGCAGTACTTC. Translation gives CASSTPVYEQYF. The V call is TRBV28, the J call TRBJ2-7; D gene ambiguous. The CDR3 contains 12 residues. The germline gives CDR1 MDHEN, CDR2 SYDVKM. V lost 5 bases to trimming and J lost 3 bases, with 8 bases between them. The full variable domain, its missing parts supplied by reference TRBV28 and TRBJ2-7, is DVKVTQSSRYLVKRTGEKVFLECVQDMDHENMFWYRQDPGLGLRLIYFSYDVKMKEKGDIPEGYSVSREKKERFSLILESASTNQTSMYLCASSTPVYEQYFGPGTRLTVT.

The rearrangement links TRBV6-1 to TRBJ1-5; 7 nucleotides line up with TRBD1. CDR1 is MNHNS and CDR2 is SASEGT in the germline V gene. With 3 bases clipped from V and 5 bases from J, the junction kept 7 bases outside the gene matches. This CDR3 contains 15 residues. CDR3 nucleotide sequence: TGTGCCAGCAGTGACACAGGGGAGGCGGATCAGCCCCAGCATTTT. This translates into CASSDTGEADQPQHF.

This chain connects TRBV15 to TRBJ2-3; the D is unclear. CDR3 length: 15 amino acids. Trimming removed 1 base from V and 0 bases from J, with 8 bases in between. CDR1 and CDR2 from the germline V gene are LNHNV and YYDKDF (reference sequence). The CDR3 DNA is TGTGCCACCAGCAGAGTCACGCGGAGCACAGATACGCAGTATTTT. It codes for CATSRVTRSTDTQYF.

This rearrangement joins TRBV2 to TRBJ2-1; D gene ambiguous. Trimming took 7 bases from V and 4 from J, leaving 14 bases between them. The CDR3 length is 14 residues. Looked up from germline, CDR1 is SNHLY and CDR2 is FYNNEI. The CDR3 bases are TGTGCCAGCACCCCCAATGGCCTTTACAATGAGCAGTTCTTC. Its translation: CASTPNGLYNEQFF.

Points on this clone: Other DNA sequences in the sample encode the same CDR3. V is TRBV5-1 and J is TRBJ2-1; TRBD2 matches at 11 bases. Germline CDR1 is SGHRS and CDR2 is YFSETQ. This CDR3 comprises 16 residues. Trimming cost V 0 bases and J 3 bases; bases outside gene matches: 2. The CDR3 sequence: CASSLVLAGGYNEQFF. The DNA of the CDR3 is TGCGCCAGCAGCTTGGTTCTAGCGGGAGGCTACAATGAGCAGTTCTTC.

The J gene is TRBJ1-6, the V gene TRBV25-1; no definite D call. This CDR3 has 15 residues. The germline gives CDR1 MGHDK, CDR2 SYGVNS. Trimming cost V 4 bases and J 5 bases, with 12 bases left between them. The CDR3 nucleotides read TGTGCCAGCAGTGCGAGGACTCGGGATAATTCACCCCTCCACTTT. Translation gives CASSARTRDNSPLHF.

The chain uses TRBV7-9 and TRBJ2-1, with D hard to call. The CDR3 loop spans 13 amino acids. The germline CDR1 and CDR2 sequences are SEHNR and FQNEAQ (reference sequence). V was shortened by 0 bases and J by 6 bases, with 6 bases between the two germline ends. The CDR3 DNA reads as TGTGCCAGCAGCTTAGCTAGGGCCAATGAGCAGTTCTTC. Encoded protein: CASSLARANEQFF.

This clone was picked up a small number of times. The sample has other DNA sequences that encode this CDR3 too. The CDR3 sequence is CASSLVGGHEQYF. The CDR3 bases are TGCGCCAGCAGCTTGGTGGGTGGCCACGAGCAGTACTTC. The rearrangement links TRBV5-1 to TRBJ2-7; D not resolved. The V gene's germline CDR1 is SGHRS and CDR2 YFSETQ. The CDR3 is made up of 13 amino acids. Trimming left V 0 bases short and J 5 bases short, with 9 bases between.

The J gene is TRBJ2-7, the V gene TRBV5-1; D is undetermined. Trimming cost V 6 bases and J 2 bases, with 15 bases left between them. The CDR3 consists of 14 residues. Germline V lookup: CDR1 SGHRS, CDR2 YFSETQ. CDR3 coding DNA: TGCGCCAGCAACCCTGGACCCTCCACCTACGAGCAGTACTTC. This encodes CASNPGPSTYEQYF.

J is TRBJ1-1 and V is TRBV5-1; TRBD1 matches at 8 bases. Germline lookup yields CDR1 SGHRS and CDR2 YFSETQ. This CDR3 region has 16 residues. With V trimmed by 0 bases and J by 6 bases, 10 bases remained unmatched. The CDR3 spells CASSLAKDRVWAEAFF. Written as DNA, the CDR3 is TGCGCCAGCAGCTTGGCCAAGGACAGGGTGTGGGCTGAAGCTTTCTTT. The full variable domain, with the rest looked up from reference TRBV5-1 and TRBJ1-1, is KAGVTQTPRYLIKTRGQQVTLSCSPISGHRSVSWYQQTPGQGLQFLFEYFSETQRNKGNFPGRFSGRQFSNSRSEMNVSTLELGDSALYLCASSLAKDRVWAEAFFGQGTRLTVV.

The genes are TRBV30 and TRBJ2-1, with D perhaps matching TRBD1 or TRBD2 (5 bases each). This CDR3 is 14 amino acids long. Trimming took 5 bases from V and 9 from J, leaving 20 bases between them. Germline V gene lookup returns CDR1 GTSNPN and CDR2 SVGIG (reference sequence). The CDR3 coding sequence is TGTGCCTGGCGACATGAGGGGTTTGCGGGTGAGCAGTTCTTC. Protein product: CAWRHEGFAGEQFF. The variable domain in full, with the rest retrieved from reference TRBV30 and TRBJ2-1, is SQTIHQWPATLVQPVGSPLSLECTVEGTSNPNLYWYRQAAGRGLQLLFYSVGIGQISSEVPQNLSASRPQDRQFILSSKKLLLSDSGFYLCAWRHEGFAGEQFFGPGTRLTVL.

The genes are TRBV11-2 and TRBJ2-1, with 10 bases identical to TRBD1. V lost 1 base and J lost 6; bases outside the gene matches: 9. Germline CDR1 is SGHAT and CDR2 is FQNNGV. The CDR3 spans 17 residues. The CDR3 reads CASSLAIGDRGFNEQFF. The CDR3 nucleotides read TGTGCCAGCAGCTTAGCCATAGGGGACAGGGGCTTCAATGAGCAGTTCTTC.

The rearrangement links TRBV9 to TRBJ2-7; 9 bases map to TRBD2. The CDR3 consists of 15 residues. V gave up 0 bases and J gave up 0 bases; unmatched junction bases: 1. Germline-derived CDR1 and CDR2 are SGDLS and YYNGEE. The CDR3, as DNA: TGTGCCAGCAGCGTAGGGACTAGCGACTCCTACGAGCAGTACTTC. It is translated as CASSVGTSDSYEQYF.

This clone was counted a few times. The genes are TRBV10-3 and TRBJ1-1; 7 positions match TRBD1. Germline values: CDR1 ENHRY, CDR2 SYGVKD. Unmatched junction bases numbered 9, after V lost 10 bases and J lost 7 bases. This CDR3 spans 12 amino acids. In nucleotides, the CDR3 is TGTGCCACCGGACAGGACGCCAATGAAGCTTTCTTT. Translation gives CATGQDANEAFF.